The rows below give T cell receptor beta chains drawn from one sample of a study of T-cell reconstitution after alpha-beta-depleted transplantation in children. TCRdb reprocessed the PCR reads via MiXCR and lists one record per CDR3 protein. The sample has hundreds of thousands of distinct CDR3 sequences; about 9.5% are singletons. Source: PBMCs, taken before TCRalphabeta/CD19-depleted stem cell transplant. Source of these receptors: a boy less than two years old with acute myeloid leukemia, due to receive a stem cell transplant. Both conserved end residues are part of each CDR3. The order of the fields is J gene, CDR3 length, clone size, V gene, D gene, CDR3 DNA, CDR3 protein. The D gene is left open where the match is weak. Clone size, where shown, is once, few, many, or a class for clones that have expanded.

J: TRBJ2-1
length: 14
size: many
V: TRBV29-1
D: TRBD2
DNA: TGCAGCGTTGAACTAGCGGGAGGTCCCAATGAGCAGTTCTTC
CDR3: CSVELAGGPNEQFF

J: TRBJ2-2
length: 14
size: many
V: TRBV7-9
D: -
DNA: TGTGCCAGCAGCTCCGGGGGGCCGACCGGGGAGCTGTTTTTT
CDR3: CASSSGGPTGELFF

J: TRBJ2-5
length: 15
size: many
V: TRBV24-1
D: -
DNA: TGTGCCACCAGTGATTTTAGAGTCAGGGAAGAGACCCAGTACTTC
CDR3: CATSDFRVREETQYF

J: TRBJ2-5
length: 13
size: -
V: TRBV20-1
D: -
DNA: TGCAGTGCTGCGGCGGACTACCAAGAGACCCAGTACTTC
CDR3: CSAAADYQETQYF

J: TRBJ2-1
length: 18
size: many
V: TRBV9
D: TRBD2
DNA: TGTGCCAGCAGCGTAGTCAGTAGCGGGGGGAGCTCCTACAATGAGCAGTTCTTC
CDR3: CASSVVSSGGSSYNEQFF

J: TRBJ2-1
length: 16
size: -
V: TRBV7-8
D: -
DNA: TGTGCCAGCAGCTATCCCCGGGACAAGCCCTACAATGAGCAGTTCTTC
CDR3: CASSYPRDKPYNEQFF

J: TRBJ2-7
length: 18
size: -
V: TRBV4-3
D: TRBD2
DNA: TGCGCCAGCAGCCAAGATCCCCTAATACTAGCGGGAGACCACGAGCAGTACTTC
CDR3: CASSQDPLILAGDHEQYF

J: TRBJ2-2
length: 14
size: few
V: TRBV19
D: -
DNA: TGTGCCAGTAGTATAATCGGGGGCACCGGGGAGCTGTTTTTT
CDR3: CASSIIGGTGELFF

J: TRBJ2-5
length: 15
size: many
V: TRBV20-1
D: -
DNA: TGCAGTGCTAGAGACTCGGGGGGCTGGCACGAGACCCAGTACTTC
CDR3: CSARDSGGWHETQYF

J: TRBJ2-1
length: 11
size: large
V: TRBV12-3/TRBV12-4
D: -
DNA: TGTGCCAGCAGTCCAGGGAATGAGCAGTTCTTC
CDR3: CASSPGNEQFF

J: TRBJ2-7
length: 14
size: many
V: TRBV29-1
D: TRBD1
DNA: TGCAGCGTTTCGGACAGGGAGGCGAACTACGAGCAGTACTTC
CDR3: CSVSDREANYEQYF

J: TRBJ1-6
length: 17
size: many
V: TRBV10-3
D: TRBD1
DNA: TGTGCCATCAGTGTGGCCATTTGGGACAGGGTGAATTCACCCCTCCACTTT
CDR3: CAISVAIWDRVNSPLHF

J: TRBJ2-2
length: 16
size: many
V: TRBV4-3
D: TRBD1
DNA: TGCGCCAGCAGCCAAGACCGGACAGGGAACACCGGGGAGCTGTTTTTT
CDR3: CASSQDRTGNTGELFF

J: TRBJ2-3
length: 15
size: -
V: TRBV19
D: -
DNA: TGTGCCAGTAGCTGGAGGACATCTAGCACAGATACGCAGTATTTT
CDR3: CASSWRTSSTDTQYF

J: TRBJ2-1
length: 15
size: -
V: TRBV29-1
D: -
DNA: TGCAGCGTTGTTTGGGGAGCCCTAGGGATGAATGAGCAGTTCTTC
CDR3: CSVVWGALGMNEQFF

J: TRBJ1-1
length: 15
size: -
V: TRBV12-3/TRBV12-4
D: TRBD1
DNA: TGTGCCAGCAGTTCAGGACAGGGGGGGGTCCTCCAAGCTTTCTTT
CDR3: CASSSGQGGVLQAFF

J: TRBJ2-7
length: 14
size: many
V: TRBV19
D: -
DNA: TGTGCCAGTAGTATGGGGGAAGTCGGCTACGAGCAGTACTTC
CDR3: CASSMGEVGYEQYF

J: TRBJ2-7
length: 14
size: many
V: TRBV9
D: -
DNA: TGTGCCAGCAGCCCCAGGGAGAACAACTACGAGCAGTACTTC
CDR3: CASSPRENNYEQYF

J: TRBJ1-4
length: 15
size: few
V: TRBV12-3/TRBV12-4
D: TRBD1
DNA: TGTGCCAGCAGTAACCCCGCGGACAGGGGGGGAAAACTGTTTTTT
CDR3: CASSNPADRGGKLFF

J: TRBJ2-7
length: 13
size: many
V: TRBV11-2
D: -
DNA: TGTGCCAGCAGCTTAGACGTCTCCTACGAGCAGTACTTC
CDR3: CASSLDVSYEQYF

J: TRBJ1-5
length: 14
size: few
V: TRBV5-5
D: TRBD1
DNA: TGTGCCAGCAGCCTGACAGGGGAACGTCAGCCCCAGCATTTT
CDR3: CASSLTGERQPQHF

J: TRBJ1-2
length: 18
size: many
V: TRBV5-6
D: -
DNA: TGTGCCAGCAGCTTCTCAGGTCCCAGTCGCCGCGAGGACTATGGCTACACCTTC
CDR3: CASSFSGPSRREDYGYTF

J: TRBJ2-1
length: 13
size: many
V: TRBV5-6
D: -
DNA: TGTGCCAGCAGCACCGACAGCTACAATGAGCAGTTCTTC
CDR3: CASSTDSYNEQFF

J: TRBJ2-3
length: 15
size: many
V: TRBV4-3
D: -
DNA: TGCGCCAGCAGCCAAGGGACAGCGGAATCAGATACGCAGTATTTT
CDR3: CASSQGTAESDTQYF

J: TRBJ1-2
length: 14
size: many
V: TRBV29-1
D: TRBD1
DNA: TGCAGCGTTGGGCCGAGGGGGCCTAACTATGGCTACACCTTC
CDR3: CSVGPRGPNYGYTF

J: TRBJ2-1
length: 16
size: many
V: TRBV28
D: TRBD1
DNA: TGTGCCAGCAGTTCCTCCGGGACAGGGTCCTACAATGAGCAGTTCTTC
CDR3: CASSSSGTGSYNEQFF

J: TRBJ1-2
length: 12
size: few
V: TRBV20-1
D: TRBD1
DNA: TGCAGTGCTCCGGACAGGGCGGGAGGCTACACCTTC
CDR3: CSAPDRAGGYTF

J: TRBJ1-2
length: 14
size: few
V: TRBV7-2
D: TRBD1
DNA: TGTGCCAGCAGCGACCCGGGACAGGGATATGGCTACACCTTC
CDR3: CASSDPGQGYGYTF

J: TRBJ2-5
length: 12
size: many
V: TRBV20-1
D: -
DNA: TGCAGTGCTACGGGCCCGGGGCAGACCCAGTACTTC
CDR3: CSATGPGQTQYF

J: TRBJ2-3
length: 14
size: many
V: TRBV4-2
D: TRBD2
DNA: TGTGCCAGCAGCCGAGGACTAGATATGACGGCGCAGTATTTT
CDR3: CASSRGLDMTAQYF

J: TRBJ2-5
length: 15
size: many
V: TRBV20-1
D: -
DNA: TGCAGTGCTCCGGACCCCAGGGGGGTGTGGGAGACCCAGTACTTC
CDR3: CSAPDPRGVWETQYF

J: TRBJ2-7
length: 14
size: many
V: TRBV6-2/TRBV6-3
D: TRBD2
DNA: TGTGCCAGCAGGGGACTAGCGGCCCGCTACGAGCAGTACTTC
CDR3: CASRGLAARYEQYF

J: TRBJ2-7
length: 12
size: -
V: TRBV18
D: TRBD1
DNA: TGTGCCAGCTCACTCGACAGGGGAGTTCCGTACTTC
CDR3: CASSLDRGVPYF

J: TRBJ1-5
length: 14
size: many
V: TRBV5-1
D: -
DNA: TGCGCCAGCAGCTTACAGGGTTACGATCAGCCCCAGCATTTT
CDR3: CASSLQGYDQPQHF

J: TRBJ2-3
length: 14
size: few
V: TRBV2
D: -
DNA: TGTGCCAGCTCCGAACACTCTAGCACAGATACGCAGTATTTT
CDR3: CASSEHSSTDTQYF

J: TRBJ2-3
length: 16
size: few
V: TRBV7-6
D: TRBD2
DNA: TGTGCCAGCAGCTCCCAGCGGGGGCAAAGCACAGATACGCAGTATTTT
CDR3: CASSSQRGQSTDTQYF

J: TRBJ2-5
length: 13
size: many
V: TRBV5-1
D: -
DNA: TGCGCCAGCAGCAACGACGTGGGAAAGACCCAGTACTTC
CDR3: CASSNDVGKTQYF

J: TRBJ1-5
length: 17
size: many
V: TRBV7-2
D: -
DNA: TGTGCCAGCAGCCCGGGAGGGGGGCTCTGGGGCAATCAGCCCCAGCATTTT
CDR3: CASSPGGGLWGNQPQHF

J: TRBJ2-4
length: 17
size: many
V: TRBV4-3
D: TRBD2
DNA: TGCGCCAGCAGCCAAGATGGAGCGGGAGGGCTAGGAAACATTCAGTACTTC
CDR3: CASSQDGAGGLGNIQYF

J: TRBJ2-7
length: 20
size: -
V: TRBV12-3/TRBV12-4
D: TRBD1
DNA: TGTGCCAGCAGTCCCGATGAGGGGATTCAGGGGACAGCGATCTCCTACGAGCAGTACTTC
CDR3: CASSPDEGIQGTAISYEQYF

J: TRBJ2-3
length: 14
size: many
V: TRBV28
D: -
DNA: TGTGCCAGCAGCAAAGACCACTTCACAGATACGCAGTATTTT
CDR3: CASSKDHFTDTQYF

J: TRBJ2-3
length: 18
size: many
V: TRBV28
D: TRBD2
DNA: TGTGCCAGCAGCCGCTTTGCCCCACTAGCGGGAGAGGCAGATACGCAGTATTTT
CDR3: CASSRFAPLAGEADTQYF

J: TRBJ1-4
length: 16
size: many
V: TRBV28
D: TRBD1
DNA: TGTGCCAGCAGCTTCCCGAGACAGGGTGGAGGTGAAAAACTGTTTTTT
CDR3: CASSFPRQGGGEKLFF